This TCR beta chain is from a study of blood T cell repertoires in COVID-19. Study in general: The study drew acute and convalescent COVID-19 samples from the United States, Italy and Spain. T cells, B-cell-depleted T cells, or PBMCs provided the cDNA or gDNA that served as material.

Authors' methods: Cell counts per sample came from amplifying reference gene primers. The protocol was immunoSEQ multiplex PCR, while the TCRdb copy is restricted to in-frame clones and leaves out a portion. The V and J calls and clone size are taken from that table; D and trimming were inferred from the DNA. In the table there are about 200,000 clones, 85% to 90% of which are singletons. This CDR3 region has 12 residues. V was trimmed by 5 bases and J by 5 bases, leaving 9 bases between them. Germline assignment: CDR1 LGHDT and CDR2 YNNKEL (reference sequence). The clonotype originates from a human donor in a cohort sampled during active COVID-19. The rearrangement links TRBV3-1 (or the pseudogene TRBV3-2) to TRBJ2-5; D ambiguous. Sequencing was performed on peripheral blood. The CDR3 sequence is CASSFSRETQYF. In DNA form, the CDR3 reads TGTGCCAGCAGCTTTAGCCGTGAGACCCAGTACTTC.